This T cell receptor beta chain was captured in a study of blood T cell repertoires in COVID-19. Whole-study context: T cells, B-cell-depleted T cells, or PBMCs provided the cDNA or gDNA that served as material.

In the original workflow: Amplifying reference gene primers gave estimates of nucleated cell counts. TCRdb's copy holds only in-frame clones and misses some; the assay was immunoSEQ multiplex PCR. The D gene and trimming were derived from the DNA, and the V and J assignments and clone size from that table. This table holds about 38,000 clones, roughly 80% found once. CDR3 length: 18 amino acids. J lost 0 bases, V lost 6 bases, and 11 bases had no gene match. The germline V gene has CDR1 SNHLY and CDR2 FYNNEI. The chain carries TRBV2 and TRBJ2-6; 7 positions match TRBD1. The sequenced material came from peripheral blood. The source of this sequence is a man aged 50-59 years with active COVID-19. This CDR3 reads CASSNLGQFSSGANVLTF. CDR3 coding DNA: TGTGCCAGCAGCAACCTGGGACAGTTTAGCTCTGGGGCCAACGTCCTGACTTTC.